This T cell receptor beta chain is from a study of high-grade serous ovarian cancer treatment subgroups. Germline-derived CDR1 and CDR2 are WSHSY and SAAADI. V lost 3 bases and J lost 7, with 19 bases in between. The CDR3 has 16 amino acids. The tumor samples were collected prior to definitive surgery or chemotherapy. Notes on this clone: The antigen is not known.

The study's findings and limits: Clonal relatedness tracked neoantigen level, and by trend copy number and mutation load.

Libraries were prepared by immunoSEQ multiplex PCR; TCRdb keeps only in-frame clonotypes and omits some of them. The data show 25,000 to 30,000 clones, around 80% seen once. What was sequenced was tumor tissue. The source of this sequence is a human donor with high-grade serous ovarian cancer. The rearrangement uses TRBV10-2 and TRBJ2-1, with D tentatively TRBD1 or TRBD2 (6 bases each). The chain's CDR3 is CASSDFIGGGQNEQFF. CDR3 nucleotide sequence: TGCGCCAGCAGTGACTTCATAGGTGGGGGGCAAAATGAGCAGTTCTTC.